The rows below give T cell receptor beta chains drawn from one sample of a study of CD8 T cells in ankylosing spondylitis. TCRdb called the 5' RACE reads again in MiXCR, with one record for every CDR3 protein. The sample shows under 850,000 distinct CDR3 sequences, around 20% of them seen only once. The sequencing sample was made of blood, either unsorted or a sorted T cell fraction (not recorded which). The receptors come from a male donor with ankylosing spondylitis. Each CDR3 is given with its conserved first and last residue. A D gene is named only where the DNA matches it firmly. Clone size is given for some rows only: seen once, a few or many times, or a class if the clone is expanded.

v_gene	abundance	j_gene	d_gene	CDR3aa	CDR3nt
TRBV12-3/TRBV12-4	few	TRBJ2-7	-	CASSPPVPSSYEQYF	TGTGCCAGCAGCCCCCCTGTGCCCAGCTCCTACGAGCAGTACTTC
TRBV12-3/TRBV12-4	few	TRBJ1-2	-	CASSLSANNYGYTF	TGTGCCAGCAGTTTATCGGCTAATAACTATGGCTACACCTTC
TRBV5-4	few	TRBJ2-2	-	CASVDTGDTGELFF	TGTGCCAGCGTGGACACAGGAGACACCGGGGAGCTGTTTTTT
TRBV20-1	few	TRBJ2-5	TRBD2	CSAINRGLAQETQYF	TGCAGTGCTATTAACAGGGGACTAGCCCAAGAGACCCAGTACTTC
TRBV4-1	-	TRBJ2-7	TRBD2	CASSQASGGALYEQYF	TGCGCCAGCAGCCAAGCTAGCGGGGGGGCCCTTTACGAGCAGTACTTC
TRBV29-1	-	TRBJ1-1	TRBD1	CSVEGIGGAAEAFF	TGCAGCGTTGAGGGTATAGGGGGCGCGGCTGAAGCTTTCTTT
TRBV5-5	-	TRBJ2-7	TRBD2	CASSLESSGGLSYEQYF	TGTGCCAGCAGCTTGGAGTCCAGCGGGGGCCTCTCCTACGAGCAGTACTTC
TRBV4-1	few	TRBJ2-5	-	CASSQAHGETQYF	TGCGCCAGCAGCCAAGCCCACGGCGAGACCCAGTACTTC
TRBV7-9	-	TRBJ2-5	-	CASSLEVETQETQYF	TGTGCCAGCAGCTTAGAGGTCGAGACGCAAGAGACCCAGTACTTC
TRBV12-3/TRBV12-4	few	TRBJ1-1	TRBD1	CASSLGRQGVTREVTEAFF	TGTGCCAGCAGTTTAGGTCGACAGGGAGTCACGCGGGAGGTCACTGAAGCTTTCTTT
TRBV12-3/TRBV12-4	few	TRBJ2-1	-	CASTETFSRYNEQFF	TGTGCCAGCACGGAGACTTTTTCCCGCTACAATGAGCAGTTCTTC
TRBV10-3	-	TRBJ2-7	TRBD1	CAISARQGAEGHEQYF	TGTGCCATCAGTGCCCGACAGGGGGCCGAAGGGCACGAGCAGTACTTC
TRBV7-3	few	TRBJ2-1	TRBD2	CASSLKAGGRDEQFF	TGTGCCAGCAGCTTAAAAGCGGGGGGGCGAGATGAGCAGTTCTTC
TRBV27	-	TRBJ1-1	-	CASLAGAEAFF	TGTGCCAGCCTCGCTGGTGCTGAAGCTTTCTTT
TRBV20-1	-	TRBJ2-3	-	CSAFQLTDTQYF	TGCAGTGCTTTTCAACTCACAGATACGCAGTATTTT
TRBV29-1	-	TRBJ2-3	-	CSAQPPSSDTQYF	TGCAGCGCCCAGCCCCCGAGCTCGGATACGCAGTATTTT
TRBV6-1	-	TRBJ1-5	-	CASSDPLPQHF	TGTGCCAGCAGTGACCCCCTGCCCCAGCATTTT
TRBV12-3/TRBV12-4	-	TRBJ1-5	TRBD1	CASTSGGGQPQHF	TGTGCCAGCACCTCAGGGGGAGGTCAGCCCCAGCATTTT
TRBV12-3/TRBV12-4	few	TRBJ1-2	-	CASCRGSYGYTF	TGTGCCAGCTGTAGGGGCAGCTATGGCTACACCTTC
TRBV7-2	few	TRBJ2-1	-	CASSSWLDSYNEQFF	TGTGCCAGCAGCTCCTGGCTAGATTCCTACAATGAGCAGTTCTTC
TRBV9	-	TRBJ2-7	-	CASSAGGPNEQYF	TGTGCCAGCAGCGCCGGGGGGCCCAACGAGCAGTACTTC
TRBV20-1	few	TRBJ2-5	-	CSARDLQWIQETQYF	TGCAGTGCTAGAGATTTACAGTGGATCCAAGAGACCCAGTACTTC
TRBV12-3/TRBV12-4	few	TRBJ1-3	-	CASSLGTLGNTIYF	TGTGCCAGCAGTTTGGGGACGCTTGGAAACACCATATATTTT
TRBV15	many	TRBJ1-6	-	CATSRDRTSGSPLHF	TGTGCCACCAGCAGAGATCGAACTTCGGGTTCACCCCTCCACTTT
TRBV11-1	few	TRBJ2-2	TRBD2	CASSLAWTSGRADTGELFF	TGTGCCAGCAGCTTAGCATGGACTAGCGGGAGGGCCGACACCGGGGAGCTGTTTTTT
TRBV12-3/TRBV12-4	many	TRBJ1-4	-	CASSSLLGGENEKLFF	TGTGCCAGCAGTAGCCTCCTCGGGGGAGAGAATGAAAAACTGTTTTTT
TRBV10-3	few	TRBJ1-1	TRBD1	CAINPGTGADTEAFF	TGTGCCATCAACCCCGGGACAGGGGCTGACACTGAAGCTTTCTTT
TRBV4-1	-	TRBJ2-7	-	CASSQDKMSYEQYF	TGCGCCAGCAGCCAAGATAAGATGTCCTACGAGCAGTACTTC
TRBV19	few	TRBJ1-5	-	CASTPYQGGNQPQHF	TGTGCCAGTACCCCGTATCAGGGTGGCAATCAGCCCCAGCATTTT
TRBV12-3/TRBV12-4	-	TRBJ1-1	-	CASTSGQTNTEAFF	TGTGCCAGCACCTCTGGACAGACTAACACTGAAGCTTTCTTT
TRBV7-3	-	TRBJ1-2	-	CASSPGRGNDGYTF	TGTGCCAGCAGCCCCGGTAGGGGGAACGATGGCTACACCTTC
TRBV28	-	TRBJ2-1	TRBD2	CASSNLAGSTTNEQFF	TGTGCCAGCAGTAATCTAGCGGGGTCAACCACCAATGAGCAGTTCTTC
TRBV20-1	few	TRBJ1-5	TRBD1	CSAPGQGGGNQPQHF	TGCAGTGCACCGGGACAGGGAGGTGGCAATCAGCCCCAGCATTTT
TRBV12-3/TRBV12-4	many	TRBJ1-2	-	CASSSSTVKADGYTF	TGTGCCAGCAGTTCCTCGACTGTTAAGGCGGACGGCTACACCTTC
TRBV20-1	-	TRBJ2-3	-	CSARFRGRSRTDTQYF	TGCAGTGCTAGATTTAGGGGCCGTTCCCGCACAGATACGCAGTATTTT
TRBV6-1	many	TRBJ1-2	-	CASRKGARDTYGYTF	TGTGCCAGCAGGAAAGGTGCCCGGGACACCTATGGCTACACCTTC
TRBV29-1	many	TRBJ1-1	TRBD1	CSGQGPPEAFF	TGCAGCGGACAGGGGCCCCCTGAAGCTTTCTTT
TRBV5-1	-	TRBJ1-1	-	CASSLAPATGLNTEAFF	TGCGCCAGCAGCTTGGCCCCCGCGACGGGTCTGAACACTGAAGCTTTCTTT
TRBV20-1	many	TRBJ2-1	-	CSASQSFSAHNEQFF	TGCAGTGCTAGTCAGAGTTTTTCGGCTCACAATGAGCAGTTCTTC
TRBV3-1	-	TRBJ2-7	-	CASSPRGPTYEQYF	TGTGCCAGCAGTCCGAGGGGCCCTACCTACGAGCAGTACTTC
TRBV5-1	few	TRBJ2-1	TRBD2	CASSSGTSGRTRYNEQFF	TGCGCCAGCAGCTCCGGGACTAGCGGGAGAACGAGGTACAATGAGCAGTTCTTC
TRBV3-1	few	TRBJ2-1	-	CASSQGSWNEQFF	TGTGCCAGCAGCCAGGGATCATGGAATGAGCAGTTCTTC
TRBV12-3/TRBV12-4	few	TRBJ2-1	TRBD1	CASSEPQGNEQFF	TGTGCCAGCAGCGAACCACAGGGGAATGAGCAGTTCTTC
TRBV12-3/TRBV12-4	few	TRBJ1-5	TRBD1	CASTRGQGAGGPQHF	TGTGCCAGTACCCGAGGACAGGGGGCCGGTGGGCCCCAGCATTTT
TRBV5-6	-	TRBJ2-1	-	CASSLRGGGMNEQFF	TGTGCCAGCAGCTTGAGAGGGGGCGGGATGAATGAGCAGTTCTTC
TRBV7-3	few	TRBJ2-3	-	CASSLSGGGADTQYF	TGTGCCAGCAGCTTAAGTGGGGGCGGGGCAGATACGCAGTATTTT
TRBV9	many	TRBJ1-1	-	CASSVGMNTEAFF	TGTGCCAGCAGTGTAGGGATGAACACTGAAGCTTTCTTT
TRBV20-1	-	TRBJ1-2	TRBD1	CSARERAGGFYGYTF	TGCAGTGCTAGAGAGAGAGCAGGGGGCTTCTATGGCTACACCTTC
TRBV12-3/TRBV12-4	-	TRBJ2-1	-	CASSLDSSNEQFF	TGTGCCAGCAGTCTGGACAGTTCCAATGAGCAGTTCTTC
TRBV9	few	TRBJ2-2	-	CASSVDVSATGELFF	TGTGCCAGCAGCGTAGACGTTTCAGCGACCGGGGAGCTGTTTTTT
TRBV7-9	-	TRBJ1-1	TRBD1	CASSRGQGAEAFF	TGTGCCAGCAGCCGCGGACAGGGTGCTGAAGCTTTCTTT
TRBV7-9	-	TRBJ1-2	-	CASSDRQPVNYGYTF	TGTGCCAGCAGCGATAGACAGCCGGTTAACTATGGCTACACCTTC
TRBV5-5	few	TRBJ1-1	-	CASSSLGVNTEAFF	TGTGCCAGCAGCTCCCTGGGGGTGAACACTGAAGCTTTCTTT
TRBV11-1	few	TRBJ2-7	TRBD1	CASSLSMGTVHPEQYF	TGTGCCAGCAGCTTATCGATGGGGACAGTTCATCCCGAGCAGTACTTC
TRBV5-1	-	TRBJ2-2	TRBD1	CASSPGQGPPSGTGELFF	TGCGCCAGCAGCCCTGGACAGGGGCCCCCTTCGGGCACCGGGGAGCTGTTTTTT
TRBV9	-	TRBJ1-6	-	CASSPHLSSYNSPLHF	TGTGCCAGCAGCCCTCACCTAAGCTCCTATAATTCACCCCTCCACTTT
TRBV4-1	few	TRBJ2-3	-	CASRRSAADTQYF	TGCGCCAGCCGAAGATCGGCGGCAGATACGCAGTATTTT
TRBV20-1	-	TRBJ2-6	-	CSARAQNPIGANVLTF	TGCAGTGCTCGGGCCCAAAACCCCATTGGGGCCAACGTCCTGACTTTC
TRBV20-1	-	TRBJ2-7	TRBD1	CSAWTGYGEQYF	TGCAGTGCTTGGACAGGGTACGGCGAGCAGTACTTC